This TCR beta chain was found in a study of T cell changes during pregnancy in multiple sclerosis. Profiled with immunoSEQ multiplex PCR; TCRdb holds only in-frame clones, not every one. The data hold more than 95,000 clones, with about 90% observed a single time. CDR1 is SGDLS, CDR2 YYNGEE, per germline. The CDR3 contains 15 residues. The trim removed 3 bases at V and 1 base at J, leaving 4 bases unmatched. This receptor was identified in a female donor with multiple sclerosis, enrolled in a pregnancy study. The genes are TRBV9 and TRBJ2-3; 8 nucleotides agree with TRBD2. Sequencing used peripheral blood, obtained after pregnancy. As DNA, the CDR3 is TGTGCCAGCAGCGCCCTAGCGGGCGGCACAGATACGCAGTATTTT. The encoded protein is CASSALAGGTDTQYF.